A single sample is the source of the 10 T cell receptor beta chains below, sequenced in a study of blood T cell repertoires in COVID-19. Libraries were prepared by immunoSEQ multiplex PCR; TCRdb keeps only in-frame clonotypes and omits some of them. The sample records about 260,000 clones, 80% to 85% being singletons. Sequenced input: peripheral blood. The receptors shown here come from a woman aged 40 to 55 who had recovered from COVID-19.

The V and J genes are TRBV7-6 and TRBJ1-5, with D unresolved. V lost 5 bases and J lost 9, with 20 bases in between. Germline values: CDR1 SGHVS, CDR2 FNYEAQ. The CDR3 has 15 residues. Here the CDR3 reads CASSQMAGLGGPQHF. In DNA form, the CDR3 reads TGTGCCAGCAGCCAGATGGCGGGGTTGGGTGGGCCCCAGCATTTT.

A remark on this clone: Other DNA sequences in the sample encode the same CDR3. The J gene is TRBJ2-2, the V gene TRBV2, with D possibly TRBD1 on 5 matching bases. The V gene lost 3 bases and the J gene lost 0 bases, with 5 bases spanning the gap. Germline lookup yields CDR1 SNHLY and CDR2 FYNNEI. The CDR3 runs to 14 residues. In DNA form, the CDR3 reads TGTGCCAGCAGTGAGACAGCGAACACCGGGGAGCTGTTTTTT. This sequence encodes CASSETANTGELFF.

This clone was counted between two and nine times. V and J are TRBV4-1 and TRBJ1-4; 7 bases align to TRBD1. V shed 2 bases, J shed 7 bases, and the junction held 13 bases outside the gene matches. Germline loops: CDR1 MGHRA, CDR2 YSYEKL. This CDR3 spans 17 amino acids. As DNA, the CDR3 is TGCGCCAGCAGCCAAAGGCTCCCACAGGGGATGGGTGAAAAACTGTTTTTT. It codes for CASSQRLPQGMGEKLFF.

V usage is TRBV5-1 and J usage is TRBJ1-2; unclear D gene. Germline V gives CDR1 SGHRS, CDR2 YFSETQ. Deletions cut 2 bases from V and 4 bases from J, with 9 bases between. The CDR3 has 13 amino acids. CDR3 sequence reads: CASSFGQSYGYTF. The CDR3 bases are TGCGCCAGCAGCTTTGGCCAGTCCTATGGCTACACCTTC.

V usage is TRBV29-1 and J usage is TRBJ2-1; TRBD1 matches at 7 bases. This CDR3 has 17 amino acids. Losses at the gene ends were 4 bases for V and 0 bases for J; bases not matched to a gene: 12. The V gene's germline CDR1 is SQVTM and CDR2 ANQGSEA. The CDR3 region has the DNA TGCAGCGTTGTAGTAGGGGGCTTTTCTGGCTCCTACAATGAGCAGTTCTTC. This encodes CSVVVGGFSGSYNEQFF.

The CDR3 spells CASSWYGQLKFF. The CDR3 bases are TGTGCCAGCAGTTGGTATGGACAATTGAAGTTCTTC. The chain carries TRBV28 and TRBJ2-1; perhaps TRBD1 as D (5 bases). This CDR3 contains 12 residues. CDR1 is MDHEN and CDR2 is SYDVKM in the germline V gene. V lost 4 bases to trimming and J lost 14 bases, with 15 bases between them.

This clone was observed a single time. This rearrangement joins TRBV7-6 to TRBJ1-3; 8 bases align to TRBD1. The trim removed 5 bases at V and 1 base at J, leaving 10 bases unmatched. This CDR3 region has 17 residues. In germline, CDR1 is SGHVS, CDR2 FNYEAQ. CDR3 region: CASSPRQGLGSGNTIYF. In nucleotides, the CDR3 is TGTGCCAGCAGCCCACGACAGGGGCTAGGGTCTGGAAACACCATATATTTT.

The V and J genes are TRBV10-3 and TRBJ2-1, with 10 bases identical to TRBD2. CDR1 is ENHRY and CDR2 is SYGVKD in the germline V gene. This CDR3 comprises 15 residues. The trim removed 0 bases at V and 8 bases at J, leaving 4 bases unmatched. The CDR3 DNA reads TGTGCCATCAGTGAGTCGGTAGCGGGGGGCTATGAGCAGTTCTTC. It translates to CAISESVAGGYEQFF.

V usage is TRBV7-9 and J usage is TRBJ2-2, with D tentatively TRBD2 (5 bases). V was clipped by 5 bases and J by 1 base, with 11 bases between them. Per germline, CDR1 SEHNR and CDR2 FQNEAQ (reference sequence). This CDR3 spans 15 amino acids. Here the CDR3 reads CASSRGDWNTGELFF. CDR3 DNA sequence: TGTGCCAGCAGCCGGGGAGACTGGAACACCGGGGAGCTGTTTTTT.

A single count supports this clone. J is TRBJ1-1 and V is TRBV5-1, with D possibly being TRBD1 (5 bases). The V end was cut by 4 bases, the J end by 0 bases, with 13 bases between. The germline V gene encodes CDR1 SGHRS and CDR2 YFSETQ. The CDR3 consists of 15 residues. The CDR3 loop reads CASSGGGIMNTEAFF. The CDR3 DNA is TGCGCCAGCAGCGGGGGAGGTATAATGAACACTGAAGCTTTCTTT.